The 25 T cell receptor beta chains reported below all come from one sample, sequenced in a study of molecular identifiers for immune sequencing clone quantification. A single record per CDR3 protein comes from TCRdb applying MiXCR to the PCR reads. There are tens of thousands of distinct CDR3 sequences in the sample; about 17% occur only once, and about 1.5% lies in the top ten. The sample comprised naive CD8+ T cells from blood, with Jurkat cell RNA spiked in. Regarding subset: FACS-sorted CD8+CD4-CCR7+CD45RA+ naive T cells. The receptors shown here come from a human donor in good health. Some libraries in this study had Jurkat cell RNA spiked in.

This clonotype has ten or more counts. The chain couples TRBV24-1 to TRBJ2-5; D possibly corresponds to TRBD2 (5 bases). From germline, CDR1 is KGHDR and CDR2 SFDVKD. Deletions cut 4 bases from V and 2 bases from J, with 13 bases between. The CDR3 sequence is 15 residues long. CDR3 loop: CATSDTMGRQETQYF. CDR3 sequence (DNA): TGTGCCACCAGTGACACGATGGGGAGACAAGAGACCCAGTACTTC.

This chain connects TRBV10-3 to TRBJ2-7, with D possibly TRBD1 on 6 matching bases. Germline V CDR1 and CDR2: ENHRY, SYGVKD. With 5 bases removed from V and 4 bases from J, the gap between germline ends came to 15 bases. The CDR3 runs to 14 residues. The CDR3 is CAISRTDMGYEQYF. As DNA, the CDR3 is TGTGCCATCAGTAGGACAGATATGGGATACGAGCAGTACTTC.

With respect to this clonotype: A much larger clone lies a single base off, so this may be a read error. CDR3 sequence reads: CASSTGACNEQFF. The DNA for the CDR3 is TGTGCCAGCAGCACAGGGGCCTGCAATGAGCAGTTCTTC. V gene TRBV6-2 or TRBV6-3 combines with J gene TRBJ2-1; 7 nucleotides match TRBD1. Germline CDR1 is MNHEY and CDR2 is SVGEGT. This CDR3 is built from 13 residues. Trimming at V came to 6 bases and at J to 6 bases, leaving 5 bases not matched to a gene.

This clonotype was found many times. The chain links TRBV28 to TRBJ1-5; TRBD1 is a possible D gene (5 bases). Germline CDR1 reads MDHEN; CDR2 reads SYDVKM. The V and J ends lost 6 bases and 2 bases respectively, with 20 bases between them. The CDR3 consists of 17 residues. The CDR3 region is CASRQLPGTEGNQPQHF. The DNA for the CDR3 is TGTGCCAGCAGACAACTTCCCGGGACGGAAGGCAATCAGCCCCAGCATTTT.

This clonotype has at least ten counts. The V and J genes are TRBV21-1 and TRBJ2-6. TRBV21-1 is a known pseudogene. The length of the CDR3 is 15 residues. CDR3 amino acids: CASRREGSGANVLTF. CDR3 DNA sequence: TGTGCCAGCCGAAGAGAGGGCTCTGGGGCCAACGTCCTGACTTTC.

The sample holds a few counts of this clonotype. The chain is built from TRBV9 and TRBJ2-7; D assignment may be TRBD1 or TRBD2 (5 bases each). V lost 3 bases, J lost 3 bases, and 10 bases lay in between. The CDR3 extends over 13 amino acids. Germline CDR1 reads SGDLS; CDR2 reads YYNGEE. CDR3 nucleotides: TGTGCCAGCAGCGGGGGCGCGGGCTACGAGCAGTACTTC. Its protein is CASSGGAGYEQYF.

This clonotype was detected ten times or more. The chain recombines TRBV3-1 with TRBJ2-7; D is uncertain. This CDR3 is built from 11 residues. V was trimmed by 3 bases and J by 3 bases, leaving 3 bases between them. Germline CDR1 reads LGHDT; CDR2 reads YNNKEL (reference sequence). The CDR3 coding sequence is TGTGCCAGCAGCCATTACTACGAGCAGTACTTC. It yields the protein CASSHYYEQYF.

This clonotype was seen a few times. Germline is not matched at one junction end, which may reflect a read error. V is TRBV4-1 and J is TRBJ2-5, with 8 bases that match TRBD2. The CDR3 totals 15 residues. Germline V gene lookup returns CDR1 MGHRA and CDR2 YSYEKL. CDR3 DNA: TGCGCCAGCGGCCAAGAAGGGACTAGACAAGAGACCCAGTACTTC. It is translated as CASGQEGTRQETQYF.

This clonotype was counted only a few times. The CDR3, as DNA: TGTGCCAGCAGGAGTAGCGGGATCACCTACAATGAGCAGTTCTTC. Residues: CASRSSGITYNEQFF. This sequence joins TRBV6-5 and TRBJ2-1, with 8 positions matching TRBD2. The V gene's germline CDR1 is MNHEY and CDR2 SVGAGI. Germline trimming cut 6 bases from V and 2 bases from J; bases unmatched to any gene: 6. There are 15 residues in the CDR3.

The chain joins TRBV7-9 to TRBJ2-7; the D gene could be TRBD1 or TRBD2 (6 bases each). There are 14 residues in the CDR3. Trimming took 6 bases from V and 2 from J, leaving 14 bases between them. Per germline, CDR1 SEHNR and CDR2 FQNEAQ (reference sequence). The CDR3 nucleotides are TGTGCCAGCAGTTATACAGGGACTCCCTACGAGCAGTACTTC. It specifies CASSYTGTPYEQYF. Together with reference TRBV7-9 and TRBJ2-7, the CDR3 gives the full variable domain: DTGVSQNPRHKITKRGQNVTFRCDPISEHNRLYWYRQTLGQGPEFLTYFQNEAQLEKSRLLSDRFSAERPKGSFSTLEIQRTEQGDSAMYLCASSYTGTPYEQYFGPGTRLTVT.

This clonotype was detected only a few times. This chain joins TRBV27 and TRBJ2-7; D is unresolved. Deletions cut 5 bases from V and 2 bases from J, with 10 bases between. Germline-derived CDR1 and CDR2 are MNHEY and SMNVEV (reference sequence). The CDR3 runs to 13 residues. CDR3 in DNA: TGTGCCAGCAGTCCTTTATGGACCTACGAGCAGTACTTC. Amino acids: CASSPLWTYEQYF.

As to this clonotype: A read error may be the cause here, since a much bigger clone is one base away. The J gene is TRBJ2-3, the V gene TRBV19; 13 positions agree with TRBD2. The CDR3 totals 17 residues. The ends lost 4 bases at V and 2 bases at J; junction bases unmatched: 6. The germline V gene has CDR1 LNHDA and CDR2 SQIVND (reference sequence). This CDR3 is CASSTSGTSGITDTQYF. In DNA, the CDR3 is TGTGCCAGTAGTACTTCCGGGACTAGCGGGATCACAGATACGCAGTATTTT.

Many counts were recorded for this clonotype. J is TRBJ2-7 and V is TRBV5-1, with TRBD1 matching 9 bases. With V trimmed by 3 bases and J by 6 bases, 7 bases remained unmatched. CDR3 length: 14 amino acids. The germline V gene has CDR1 SGHRS and CDR2 YFSETQ. The CDR3 nucleotides read TGCGCCAGCAGCTATGGACAGGGGCCCGTCGAGCAGTACTTC. Translating it yields CASSYGQGPVEQYF.

This clonotype has ten or more counts. V gene TRBV6-2 or TRBV6-3 combines with J gene TRBJ1-5; 8 positions agree with TRBD1. CDR1 is MNHEY, CDR2 SVGEGT, per germline. J lost 5 bases, V lost 1 base, and 4 bases had no gene match. The CDR3 spans 15 residues. This chain's CDR3 is CASSYLQGADQPQHF. The CDR3 coding sequence is TGTGCCAGCAGTTACTTGCAGGGGGCGGATCAGCCCCAGCATTTT.

This clonotype was picked up a small number of times. The chain combines TRBV5-4 with TRBJ2-3; no firm D call. CDR3 length: 13 residues. The germline CDR1 and CDR2 sequences are SGHNT and YYREEE (reference sequence). V was pared by 3 bases and J by 4 bases, with 9 bases between. CDR3 residues: CASSSNFPDTQYF. In DNA, the CDR3 is TGTGCCAGCAGCTCGAACTTCCCAGATACGCAGTATTTT.

There are many counts of this clonotype. V and J are TRBV29-1 and TRBJ2-7, with D possibly being TRBD2 (5 bases). CDR3 size: 13 residues. CDR1 SQVTM and CDR2 ANQGSEA come from the germline V gene. V shed 0 bases and J shed 7 bases, with 13 bases lying between them. The CDR3 here is CSVEDNLANEQYF. The CDR3 DNA sequence: TGCAGCGTTGAAGATAATCTAGCAAATGAGCAGTACTTC.

Concerning this clonotype: One junction end does not reproduce the germline sequence, and a read error may be involved. The CDR3 nucleotides are TGTGCCAGCAGCATCGGACTAGCGCTGAGTGAGCAGCTCTTC. Protein: CASSIGLALSEQLF. The V gene is TRBV5-6, the J gene TRBJ2-1, with 9 positions matching TRBD2. The CDR3 covers 14 residues. Germline values: CDR1 SGHDT, CDR2 YYEEEE.

This clonotype was seen repeatedly, ten times or more. J is TRBJ1-1 and V is TRBV3-1, with D possibly being TRBD1 (6 bases). CDR1 and CDR2 (germline): LGHDT, YNNKEL (reference sequence). Trimming shortened V by 3 bases and J by 8 bases, and 16 bases separated the two germline ends. The CDR3 sequence is 14 residues long. The CDR3 nucleotides are TGTGCCAGCAGCCATCCCGGGACAACCTTAGAAGCTTTCTTT. It yields the protein CASSHPGTTLEAFF.

Concerning this clonotype: A read error may explain this, as a much larger clone is one base away. The chain couples TRBV21-1 to TRBJ1-3; the table's D gene call, TRBD1, was not cross checked with the DNA. TRBV21-1 is shown as a pseudogene. CDR3 length equals 15 residues. CDR3 protein: CVSPGRRGSGNTIYF. CDR3 coding DNA: TGTGTCAGCCCGGGAAGACGAGGGTCTGGAAACACCATATATTTT.

This clonotype was seen a handful of times. The genes are TRBV30 and TRBJ1-1, with D maybe TRBD1 (5 bases). The CDR3 contains 14 residues. Trimming shortened V by 0 bases and J by 10 bases, and 18 bases separated the two germline ends. The V gene's germline CDR1 is GTSNPN and CDR2 SVGIG (reference sequence). CDR3 nucleotides: TGTGCCTGGAGTGTACGGGGCCGGAGCCCTGTAGCTTTCTTT. Translated: CAWSVRGRSPVAFF.

This clonotype was counted many times. J is TRBJ2-1 and V is TRBV12-3 or TRBV12-4, with D unresolved. The length of the CDR3 is 10 residues. V was pared by 8 bases and J by 9 bases, with 8 bases between. In DNA, the CDR3 is TGTGCCAGCGGTTGGGGTGAGCAGTTCTTC. This gives the protein CASGWGEQFF.

This clonotype appeared many times. The V and J genes are TRBV7-2 and TRBJ2-5; no reliable D call. Trimming shortened V by 5 bases and J by 0 bases, and 22 bases separated the two germline ends. The germline CDR1 and CDR2 sequences are SGHTA and FQGNSA. CDR3 length: 18 residues. The CDR3 nucleotides read TGTGCCAGCAGCCCCCCCGGTGACACGGCCAGGTACCAAGAGACCCAGTACTTC. It yields the protein CASSPPGDTARYQETQYF.

This clonotype was seen at least ten times. The CDR3 protein is CASSLSPSPNYEQYF. CDR3 coding DNA: TGTGCCAGCAGTTTATCGCCTAGCCCTAACTACGAGCAGTACTTC. This sequence joins TRBV27 and TRBJ2-7; a weak D match, TRBD2 (5 bases). From germline, CDR1 is MNHEY and CDR2 SMNVEV (reference sequence). V shed 0 bases and J shed 3 bases, with 12 bases lying between them. The CDR3 extends over 15 amino acids.

This clonotype was picked up many times. The CDR3 loop reads CASSLGGSTVQYF. CDR3 nucleotides: TGTGCCAGCAGCTTAGGGGGGTCAACAGTCCAGTACTTC. J is TRBJ2-4 and V is TRBV7-6; TRBD1 or TRBD2 may be the D gene (5 bases each). From germline, CDR1 is SGHVS and CDR2 FNYEAQ. Deletions cut 1 base from V and 13 bases from J, with 14 bases between. CDR3 size: 13 residues.

This clonotype was counted at least ten times. The chain carries TRBV9 and TRBJ2-1; TRBD2 is a possible D gene (6 bases). Germline CDR1 SGDLS, CDR2 YYNGEE. The CDR3 covers 15 residues. The germline V and J ends were trimmed by 1 base and 8 bases, with 16 bases remaining between them. The CDR3 nucleotides are TGTGCCAGCAGCGTATCGGGACTCGACTCCTATGAGCAGTTCTTC. This encodes CASSVSGLDSYEQFF. Looking up the rest from reference TRBV9 and TRBJ2-1 gives the full variable domain: DSGVTQTPKHLITATGQRVTLRCSPRSGDLSVYWYQQSLDQGLQFLIQYYNGEERAKGNILERFSAQQFPDLHSELNLSSLELGDSALYFCASSVSGLDSYEQFFGPGTRLTVL.